Sequencing of this T cell receptor (beta chain) was carried out in a study of cytomegalovirus exposure and HLA in healthy donors (dated 2017 in TCRdb). Notes on the research overall: An earlier analysis of more than 550 of the donors reported under 300 Gb of sequence data and 117 million unique TCR beta sequences obtained from about 170 million T cells. In the later analysis, no new phenotypic data were used to find candidate immune exposures; instead, reliance was placed on TCR beta sequences and their occurrence across donors. Along with the roughly 700-subject first cohort, a separate validation cohort of some 130 different subjects was used. Typing coverage varied by locus: about 629-630 donors for A, B, C, DRB1 and DQB1; 500 to 550 for DQA1; 606 for DPA1; fewer than 480 for DPB1. A later genetic analysis took genome-wide SNP genotypes for about 65% of the 666 donors and used that subset as a discovery cohort. Roughly 300 gigabases of sequencing data and approximately 84 million unique TCR sequences were included in an early release covering around 650 HLA-typed donors. In a later analysis, previously published TCR beta repertoires from fewer than 750 donors were re-analyzed and high-resolution HLA genotyping was added so that TCR occurrence patterns could be studied. Donor age, sex, ethnicity and CMV serostatus were collected together with the repertoire data. Class I and class II HLA loci were covered by the typing at four-digit resolution. Among a few hundred genotyped donors of the cohort, an average of approximately 240,000 unique TCR beta nucleotide sequences were sequenced per donor, roughly 18% of them non-productive. The study was designed to test whether signatures of past pathogen exposure could be identified by cataloging public T cell receptors. To predict cytomegalovirus infection status, the study brought together high-throughput TCR immunosequencing, statistical association of individual TCRs with disease status, and machine learning. In an earlier analysis of 587 of the donors, high-throughput TCR beta sequencing was used to judge whether each TCR beta V gene segment behaved as functional or pseudogenic. Among the roughly 390 genotyped donors, around 81% belonged to the genetic ancestry cluster associated with self-reported Caucasian donors. The study used immunosequencing to profile the T cell repertoires of approximately 690 subjects and linked those repertoires to cytomegalovirus serostatus. All discovery cohort repertoires had been generated using a single sequencing platform. A handful of DR-DQ haplotypes were handled as single units for association and clustering because linkage in the cohort was strong.

Library preparation employed the immunoSEQ multiplex PCR assay. A mixture of 60 forward primers for TCR Vbeta segments and 13 reverse primers for TCR Jbeta segments was used in the multiplex PCR. A multiplex PCR assay on genomic DNA amplified the CDR3 region of rearranged TCR beta genes. The amplified TCR beta libraries were sequenced on the Illumina HiSeq System as 87-base-pair reads. For the original study's pipeline: A later analysis tallied about 77 million unique TCR beta chains across the 666 repertoires, and approximately 9.9 million of those chains were shared by two or more donors. Raw reads were error-corrected and collapsed into unique sequences with a nearest-neighbor algorithm that merged closely related sequences to remove PCR and sequencing errors. To assign V, D and J gene segments, CDR3 sequences were aligned to IMGT reference sequences. For a sequence to be retained, a match of at least six nucleotides was required to both a V gene segment and a J gene segment. A rearrangement counted as productive if the CDR3 had no stop codons and remained in frame with V and J, and every other rearrangement counted as non-productive. CDR3 was defined by IMGT convention, running from the second conserved V-encoded cysteine to the conserved J-encoded phenylalanine. In an earlier analysis of around 600 of the donors, sequences lacking an unambiguous match to a single V gene segment were excluded. In an earlier analysis of several hundred of the donors, a V segment was called functional when productive rearrangements were above 56.7%, and segregating when the standard deviation between donors exceeded 5%. A statistical classification framework was built for diagnosing cytomegalovirus status from the catalog of TCR beta chain sequences. A later analysis assigned V and J genes by comparing TCR nucleotide sequences with IMGT/GENE-DB human TR gene sequences. Using the TCRdist pipeline, a later analysis assigned CDR3 sequences along with most-parsimonious VDJ recombination scenarios. In a later analysis, each TCR beta chain was defined by its CDR3 amino acid sequence together with its V-gene family, and reads lacking a unique V-gene family were excluded. As a way to deal with suspected cross-contamination and a sequencing artifact, a later analysis dropped approximately 570 nucleotide sequences that were highly shared and had low generation probability. For each public chain, a later analysis derived a clonal expansion index from normalized ranks of inferred template counts within each repertoire. In a later analysis, generation probabilities were computed with a VDJ recombination model fitted to out-of-frame rearrangements, and the resulting probabilities were checked against IGoR. In a later analysis, TCR-TCR, TCR-HLA and TCR-CMV co-occurrence was scored with hypergeometric tests, and a repertoire-size bias correction was applied to TCR pairs. To estimate false discovery rates, a later analysis permuted the HLA or CMV assignments 20 times. In a later analysis, co-occurring TCRs were grouped with DBSCAN, and TCRdist sequence similarity was added when clustering was performed within HLA-allele-positive subsets. For co-occurrence clustering, repertoires with fewer than 30,000 or more than 120,000 public chains were excluded, along with five repertoires with anomalous nucleotide sharing. The table was pulled from immuneACCESS by TCRdb, which kept in-frame rearrangements only. Such tables lose some clones; where checked, under half of the loss comes from unresolved V genes, and the rest has no known cause. That table gives V, J and clone size, and the DNA gave D and trimming. Recorded for this sample are some 90,000 clones; about four fifths of them occurred a single time. Around 3.1% of the sample goes to the ten largest clones.

The cohort consisted of 650 to 700 healthy bone marrow donors. All cohort members were sampled while nominally healthy, although unrecorded immune exposures were likely present. The donor tested CMV seropositive and was one of the 289 seropositive cohort members. Every donor gave a peripheral blood sample, and the peripheral blood mononuclear cells from that sample were used for TCR beta sequencing. Genomic DNA extraction from the blood cell samples was performed with the Qiagen DNeasy Blood Extraction Kit. On this clone itself: Its cognate antigen has yet to be identified. Base qualities are not provided; no much larger clone lies one nucleotide away.

General findings and caveats noted by the study authors: Fewer than 20 rarely observed V segments, including chromosome 9 orphons, were excluded from the earlier analysis of about 610 of the donors because counts were too low. Strong co-occurrence of HLA alleles, especially DR and DQ, made assigning TCR associations to individual alleles difficult. Across donors, most TCR sequences were observed very rarely, whereas some public TCRs were present in many individuals. In the study, around 160 TCR beta chains were listed as associated with cytomegalovirus. A further reported finding was that TCR beta sequences accurately predicted the HLA-A and HLA-B alleles for most subjects in the first cohort. According to a later analysis, parvovirus B19, influenza, CMV and Epstein-Barr virus appeared linked to several top co-occurrence clusters. Some IMGT-functional V segments, including TRBV6-2 and TRBV6-3, could not be told apart with the 87-base-pair reads, so those segments were excluded. Cytomegalovirus status was reported to be diagnosed by the classifier with high specificity and sensitivity in both the original and validation cohorts. Because HLA typing was missing for some donors at each locus, association tests included only the typed subset. At a false discovery rate of 0.05, a later analysis linked under 20,000 TCR beta sequences to specific HLA alleles. Roughly uniform sequencing depth across donors was assumed in presence/absence analyses, although this assumption may not hold. A few of the identified cytomegalovirus-associated TCR beta chains were confirmed in vitro to be specific for cytomegalovirus antigens. This cohort had only TCR beta chains sequenced, and the lack of alpha or paired-chain data limited which features could be detected. It was suggested by the authors that the approach could potentially be generalized to other disease states and immunological phenotypes. A later analysis found that HLA-associated TCR beta chains were more clonally expanded and had lower generation probabilities than equally common non-associated chains. Most CMV-associated TCR beta chains appeared to be HLA-restricted in a later analysis, and the HLA associations seemed to be driven largely by CMV exposure. Correlated functional status among segregating V segments might be attributable to linkage disequilibrium, but an unknown experimental factor could not be ruled out. In a later genetic analysis, a missense DCLRE1C variant was associated with V-gene and J-gene trimming of TCR beta chains, and the association was replicated in an independent cohort. CMV serostatus was the only immune exposure information available for the cohort. In a later analysis, TCR association rates were found to vary across HLA loci, with the most associated TCRs seen for DRB1 alleles and the fewest for HLA-C alleles. Compared with the 666-donor mean, donors in an Asian-associated ancestry cluster had fewer N-insertions in productive TCRs, according to a later genetic analysis. In an earlier analysis of about 600 of the donors, most TCR beta V segments appeared in productive rearrangements about 90% or about 30% of the time, broadly matching IMGT annotations. A cluster of highly shared sequence variants was judged likely to be a technical artifact of the sequencing pipeline.

Trimming takes 0 bases from V and 8 bases from J, and the germline ends sit 23 bases apart. Taken from the germline V gene (reference sequence), the CDR1 and CDR2 loops are SGHNT and YYREEE. CDR3 length: 17 amino acids, cysteine to phenylalanine. Kept here is only the CDR3 DNA, which spans 51 bases and is read in frame from base 1. The chain was built from TRBV5-4 and TRBJ1-2; the D segment could be TRBD1, given 6 matching bases. The receptor comes from a female donor in good health and CMV-seropositive. The sequencing sample was made of PBMCs. The CDR3 has the sequence CASSLARGRGGTGGYTF. The DNA reads TGTGCCAGCAGCTTGGCCCGAGGGAGGGGGGGAACGGGAGGCTACACCTTC.